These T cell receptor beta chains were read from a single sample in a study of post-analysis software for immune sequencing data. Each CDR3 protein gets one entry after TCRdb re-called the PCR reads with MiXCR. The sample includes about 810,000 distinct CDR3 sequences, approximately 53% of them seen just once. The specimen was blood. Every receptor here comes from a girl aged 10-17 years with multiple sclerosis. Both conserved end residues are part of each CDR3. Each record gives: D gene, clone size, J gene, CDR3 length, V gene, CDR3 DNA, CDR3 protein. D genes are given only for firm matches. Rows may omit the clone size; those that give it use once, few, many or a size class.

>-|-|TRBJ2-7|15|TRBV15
TGTGCCACCAGCAGAGCGAACTCCCGGGGCTACGAGCAGTACTTC
CATSRANSRGYEQYF
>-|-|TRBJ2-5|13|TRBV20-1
TGCAGTGCTAGACCTCCCAATACGGAGACCCAGTACTTC
CSARPPNTETQYF
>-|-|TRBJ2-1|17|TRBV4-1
TGCGCCAGCAGCCAGAGACATGGGACTCCCTCCTACAATGAGCAGTTCTTC
CASSQRHGTPSYNEQFF
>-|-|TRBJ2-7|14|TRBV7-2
TGTGCCAGCAGCTTTTCCATACAGTCCTACGAGCAGTACTTC
CASSFSIQSYEQYF
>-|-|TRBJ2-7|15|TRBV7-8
TGTGCCAGCAGTTCCCGGGGGGCAAGAGCCTACGAGCAGTACTTC
CASSSRGARAYEQYF
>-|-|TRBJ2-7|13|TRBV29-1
TGCAGCGCCGTCGCCCATGGTTTGAGGCAGCAGTACTTC
CSAVAHGLRQQYF
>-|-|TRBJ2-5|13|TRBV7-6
TGTGCCAGCAGCTTACGCTTTGAAGAGACCCAGTACTTC
CASSLRFEETQYF
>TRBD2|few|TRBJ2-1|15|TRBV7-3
TGTGCCAGCAGCTTGCGGGAGGTACACTACAATGAGCAGTTCTTC
CASSLREVHYNEQFF
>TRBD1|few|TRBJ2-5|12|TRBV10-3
TGTGCCACCAAGGACAGGGAAGAGACCCAGTACTTC
CATKDREETQYF
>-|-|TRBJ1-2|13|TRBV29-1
TGCAGCGTTGCATCTCGGGGGGTCTATGGCTACACCTTC
CSVASRGVYGYTF
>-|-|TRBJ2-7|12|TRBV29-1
TGCAGCGTTGAAGATGGTCCCCGCGAGCAGTACTTC
CSVEDGPREQYF
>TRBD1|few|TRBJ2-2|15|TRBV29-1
TGCAGCGTGAAGGGACAGGGGGCAAACATCGGGGAGCTGTTTTTT
CSVKGQGANIGELFF
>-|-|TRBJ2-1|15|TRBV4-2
TGTGCCAGCAGCCAAGTAGGGGTAACCTACAATGAGCAGTTCTTC
CASSQVGVTYNEQFF
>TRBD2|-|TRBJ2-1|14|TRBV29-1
TGCAGCGCTTCTAGCGGGCACTCCTACAATGAGCAGTTCTTC
CSASSGHSYNEQFF
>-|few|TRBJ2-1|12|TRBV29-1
TGCAGCGTGGAGCGGCGCCTCGGGGAGCAGTTCTTC
CSVERRLGEQFF
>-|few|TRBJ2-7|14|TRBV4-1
TGCGCCAGCAGCTCAGGACGGGGCTCCTACGAGCAGTACTTC
CASSSGRGSYEQYF
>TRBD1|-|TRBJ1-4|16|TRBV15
TGTGCCACCAGCAGAGATCCGGGACAGAATAATGAAAAACTGTTTTTT
CATSRDPGQNNEKLFF
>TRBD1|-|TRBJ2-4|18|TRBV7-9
TGTGCCAGCAGCTTAGCGCGGGCAGGGGGCATAGCCAAAAACATTCAGGACTTC
CASSLARAGGIAKNIQDF
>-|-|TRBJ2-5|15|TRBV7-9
TGTGCCAGCAGAGAACTTAGGCAGTCTCAAGAGACCCAGTACTTC
CASRELRQSQETQYF
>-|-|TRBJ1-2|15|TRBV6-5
TGTGCCAGCAGTCAAACATCCGGCGGTAACTATGGCTACACCTTC
CASSQTSGGNYGYTF
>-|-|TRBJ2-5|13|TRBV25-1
TGTGCCAGCAGTGAATATCAGGGAGAGACCCAGTACTTC
CASSEYQGETQYF
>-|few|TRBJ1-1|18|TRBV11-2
TGTGCCAGCAGTAGCCTGGGACGGGCCGACGGCCTGAACACTGAAGCTTTCTTT
CASSSLGRADGLNTEAFF
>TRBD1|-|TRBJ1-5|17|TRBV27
TGTGCCAGCAGTCCCCAACAGGGGCCGACGGGCAATCAGCCCCAGCATTTT
CASSPQQGPTGNQPQHF
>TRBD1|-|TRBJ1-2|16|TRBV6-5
TGTGCCAGCAGTTACTCCGGGGACAGCCCTAACTATGGCTACACCTTC
CASSYSGDSPNYGYTF
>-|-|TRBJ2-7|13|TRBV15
TGTGCCACCAGCAGAGAAGCCAGCTTCGAGCAGTACTTC
CATSREASFEQYF
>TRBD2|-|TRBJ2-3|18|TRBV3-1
TGTGCCAGCAGCCAACGTTTAGCGGGGGCCCGGGGGACAGATACGCAGTATTTT
CASSQRLAGARGTDTQYF
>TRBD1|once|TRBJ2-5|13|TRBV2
TGTGCCAGCAATTCAGACAGGGGAGAGACCCAGTACTTC
CASNSDRGETQYF
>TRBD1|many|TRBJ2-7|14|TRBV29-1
TGCAGCGTGCTGGGACAGGGGGTGACCTACGAGCAGTACTTC
CSVLGQGVTYEQYF
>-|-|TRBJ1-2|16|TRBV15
TGTGCCACCAGCAGAGATCTGAACTCCTTCAACTATGGCTACACCTTC
CATSRDLNSFNYGYTF
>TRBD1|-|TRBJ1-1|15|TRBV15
TGTGCCACCAGCAGAGGACGGGACAGGGGCACTGAAGCTTTCTTT
CATSRGRDRGTEAFF
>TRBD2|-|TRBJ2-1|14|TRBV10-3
TGTGCCCTACGCACTGGGCGGGAGGTAGATGAGCAGTTCTTC
CALRTGREVDEQFF
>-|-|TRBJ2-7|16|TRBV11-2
TGTGCCAGCAGCTTAGTTGAGGGGGTGCCCTCCTACGAGCAGTACTTC
CASSLVEGVPSYEQYF
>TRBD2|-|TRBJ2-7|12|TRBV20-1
TGCAGTGCTTGGACTAGCCGGTACGAGCAGTACTTC
CSAWTSRYEQYF
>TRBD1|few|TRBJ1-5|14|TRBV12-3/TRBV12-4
TGTGCCAGCAGCCCGGACAGGGTGAGGCAGCCCCAGCATTTT
CASSPDRVRQPQHF
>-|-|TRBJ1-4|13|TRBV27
TGTGCCAGCAGTTCCGGGACGGATGAAAAACTGTTTTTT
CASSSGTDEKLFF
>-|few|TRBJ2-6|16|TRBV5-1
TGTGCCAGCAGTTTAGGGGGGAGCTCTGGGGCCAACGTCCTGACTTTC
CASSLGGSSGANVLTF
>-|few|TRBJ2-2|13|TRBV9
TGTGCCAGCAGCGTAGAGGGTCGCGGGGAGCTGTTTTTT
CASSVEGRGELFF
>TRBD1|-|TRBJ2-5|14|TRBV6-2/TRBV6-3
TGTGCCAGCAGTGGACAGGCCCTCCAAGAGACCCAGTACTTC
CASSGQALQETQYF
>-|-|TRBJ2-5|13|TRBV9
TGTGCCAGCAGCGCCCAAAATAAGGAGACCCAGTACTTC
CASSAQNKETQYF
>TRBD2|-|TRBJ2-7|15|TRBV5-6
TGTGCCAGCAGCGATGGGACTAGCGGACTCTACGAGCAGTACTTC
CASSDGTSGLYEQYF
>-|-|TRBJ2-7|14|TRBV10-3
TGTGCCATCAGTGAGGGACAGCGGTCCTACGAGCAGTACTTC
CAISEGQRSYEQYF
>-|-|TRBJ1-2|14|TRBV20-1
TGCAGTGCTAGAGATCGCCAGGGGATCTATGGCTACACCTTC
CSARDRQGIYGYTF
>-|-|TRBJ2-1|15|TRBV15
TGTGCCACCAGCAGAGATACTAGGGCCTACAATGAGCAGTTCTTC
CATSRDTRAYNEQFF
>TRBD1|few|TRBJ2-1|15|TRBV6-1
TGTGCCAGCAGTCTTCGACTTGGACAGGGTTCGGGGCAGTTCTTC
CASSLRLGQGSGQFF
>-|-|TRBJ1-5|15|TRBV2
TGTGCCAGCAGTAATTGGGAGGGCGCCTATCAGCCCCAGCATTTT
CASSNWEGAYQPQHF
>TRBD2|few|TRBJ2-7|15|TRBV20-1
TGCAGTGCTGGGGGACTAGCGGGAGTAGCGCGCGAGCAGTACTTC
CSAGGLAGVAREQYF
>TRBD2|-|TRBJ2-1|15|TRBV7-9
TGTGCCAGCAGCTTACTTAGCGGGAGGGAGTATGAGCAGTTCTTC
CASSLLSGREYEQFF
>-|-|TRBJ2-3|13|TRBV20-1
TGCAGTGCTAGTTGGACGTACACAGATACGCAGTATTTT
CSASWTYTDTQYF
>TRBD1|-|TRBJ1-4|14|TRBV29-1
TGCAGCGTTGACCCCGGGACAGAAAATGAAAAACTGTTTTTT
CSVDPGTENEKLFF
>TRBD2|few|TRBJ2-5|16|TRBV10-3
TGTGCCATCAGGGCAGGGGGACTAGCGGCCCAAGAGACCCAGTACTTC
CAIRAGGLAAQETQYF
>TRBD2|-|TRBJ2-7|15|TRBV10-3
TGTGCCATCAGTGGTCTAGCGGGGGCCCCCTACGAGCAGTACTTC
CAISGLAGAPYEQYF
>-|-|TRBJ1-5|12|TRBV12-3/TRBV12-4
TGTGCCAGCAGTTTACGACCGTCCGCTCAGCATTTT
CASSLRPSAQHF
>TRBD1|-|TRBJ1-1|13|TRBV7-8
TGTGCCAGCAACCTAACAGGGGGCACTGAAGCTTTCTTT
CASNLTGGTEAFF
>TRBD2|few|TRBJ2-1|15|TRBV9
TGTGCCAGCAGCGTAGTGGGCGGGAGGGCGAATGAGCAGTTCTTC
CASSVVGGRANEQFF
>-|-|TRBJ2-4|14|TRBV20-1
TGCAGTGCTACGGACGGACTAGCCAAAAACATTCAGTACTTC
CSATDGLAKNIQYF
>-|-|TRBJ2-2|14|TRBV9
TGTGCCAGCAGCCCACGTTTGGCGGCCGGGGAGCTGTTTTTT
CASSPRLAAGELFF
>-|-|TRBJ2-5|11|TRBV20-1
TGCAGTGCCAGACTGATTACGGAGCAGTACTTC
CSARLITEQYF
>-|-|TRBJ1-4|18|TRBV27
TGTGCCAGCAGTTCCACCCTTCCCTCGGGACGGACAAATGAAAAACTGTTTTTT
CASSSTLPSGRTNEKLFF